This T cell receptor (beta chain) stems from a study of CD8 T cells in ankylosing spondylitis (dated by TCRdb to about 2017). For the wider study: To find TCR variants linked to disease, the study profiled T cell receptor beta repertoires in ankylosing spondylitis patients and healthy donors. In total, the full study cohort was made up of nearly 110 healthy donors and about two dozen ankylosing spondylitis patients. Samples of peripheral blood were taken, and for ankylosing spondylitis patients, synovial fluid was collected as well.

Findings and caveats that apply to the study as a whole: Some of the motif variants had been reported before in the synovial fluid and blood of reactive arthritis patients, a finding that suggests common disease-initiation mechanisms. Significant enrichment of the disease-linked clones was reported in matched synovial fluid samples from ankylosing spondylitis patients. A CD8+ phenotype was shown by the disease-linked clones, which were found at relatively low frequencies in peripheral blood. A TCR beta motif of fewer than 10 highly homologous amino acid variants appeared characteristic of blood from ankylosing spondylitis patients.

This clonotype was recorded at least ten times. The antigen this receptor binds is unknown. Base qualities are missing; no much larger clone stands one base away. TCRdb records Illumina HiSeq 2500 as the sequencer. Quantitative 5'-RACE with molecular barcodes was the method used to prepare the TCR beta libraries. Per the original workflow: To identify disease-linked TCR variants, a new computational method was used, one built on a probabilistic model of VDJ rearrangement. The public reads were run again by TCRdb, first through fastp at Q25 and then through MiXCR, and only productive beta chains were kept. Identical CDR3 protein sequences are pooled into one entry, listed with their most common genes and DNA. The V and J calls were determined by TCRdb, not by the authors. Present in this sample are approximately 250,000 distinct CDR3 sequences, approximately 7.6% of which were seen just once. Clones ranked in the top ten supply 4.8% of the sample.

V lost 3 bases and J lost 2 bases; the stretch between them is 6 bases long. The CDR3 holds 12 amino acids from the cysteine to the phenylalanine. Only the CDR3 part of the read is kept: 36 bases, read in frame from the first base. CDR1 and CDR2 (DFQATT, SNEGSKA) derive from the germline V gene (reference sequence). The chain was built from TRBV20-1 and TRBJ2-3, with the D gene not clear enough to name. Sequenced material: blood, either unsorted or a sorted T cell fraction (not recorded which). This TCR derives from a female donor with ankylosing spondylitis or in good health (not recorded which). The DNA is as follows: TGCAGTGCTAGCCCCAACACAGATACGCAGTATTTT. It codes for CSASPNTDTQYF.